This note documents a single T cell receptor (beta chain) sequence. There is no known antigen for this receptor. Base qualities are not provided; no much larger clone lies one nucleotide away. This entry is derived from a study of cytomegalovirus exposure and HLA in healthy donors (dated by TCRdb to the late 2010s). Concerning the study at large: According to a later analysis, one platform produced both the roughly 110 validation repertoires and the 666 repertoires of the first cohort. The study was designed to test whether signatures of past pathogen exposure could be identified by cataloging public T cell receptors. To predict cytomegalovirus infection status, the study combined high-throughput TCR immunosequencing, statistical association of individual TCRs with disease status, and machine learning. A separate validation cohort of 100 to 150 different subjects was used in addition to the 666-subject first cohort.

Paper-wide results and their limitations: Across donors, most TCR sequences were observed very rarely, whereas some public TCRs were present in many individuals. In both the original and validation cohorts, the classifier was reported to diagnose cytomegalovirus status with high specificity and sensitivity. Subsequent analysis determined that TCRs grouped into clusters in the first cohort also showed a tendency toward co-occurrence across the 90 to 150 validation repertoires, and 94% of cluster scores exceeded 0. A later analysis had no HLA typing for the validation cohort, so co-occurrence there was scored across all 110 or so repertoires. The authors suggested that the approach could potentially be generalized to other disease states and immunological phenotypes. In vitro tests confirmed that a few of the cytomegalovirus-associated TCR beta chains recognize cytomegalovirus antigens. In the study, some 180 TCR beta chains were listed as associated with cytomegalovirus.

The library was generated by the immunoSEQ multiplex PCR assay. Turning to the authors' computational methods: A statistical classification framework was built for diagnosing cytomegalovirus status from the catalog of TCR beta chain sequences. TCRdb took this table from immuneACCESS and kept in-frame rearrangements with V and J called. Such tables lack part of the clones; where checked against another copy, unresolved V genes explain under half of the gap, and the rest is unexplained. The V and J calls and the clone size are those of that table, but D and trimming were determined from the DNA. This sample lists 200,000 to 250,000 clones; less than 90% were detected once. Jointly, the top ten make up about 6% of the sample. From the cysteine up to the phenylalanine, the CDR3 has a length of 12 residues. Of all the DNA, just the CDR3 is kept, 36 bases in frame from base 1. The junction carries 6 bases between V and J, which are trimmed by 3 bases and 3 bases respectively. According to the germline V gene (reference sequence), CDR1 reads SEHNR and CDR2 reads FQNEAQ.

Donors formed part of the validation cohort, which comprised over a hundred subjects and was distinct from the first cohort of 670 or so subjects. The specimen was PBMCs. This clonotype originated in a woman between 18 and 29 years old in good health and CMV-seronegative. Rearrangement joined TRBV7-9 to TRBJ2-7, with the D gene too uncertain to name. The CDR3 region reads CASSLTFYEQYF. DNA sequence: TGTGCCAGCAGCTTGACCTTCTACGAGCAGTACTTC. Outside the CDR3, residues come from the reference TRBV7-9 and TRBJ2-7 proteins, so the full variable domain is: DTGVSQNPRHKITKRGQNVTFRCDPISEHNRLYWYRQTLGQGPEFLTYFQNEAQLEKSRLLSDRFSAERPKGSFSTLEIQRTEQGDSAMYLCASSLTFYEQYFGPGTRLTVT.